This TCR beta chain came from a study of shared clonotypes between healthy human individuals. Whole-study context: Three plates were used per donor for CD4 naive, three for CD4 memory, two for CD8 naive and one for CD8 memory.

Study results and limitations: Only blood was sampled, and tissue TCR repertoires likely differ from blood ones. The genetic and exposure-history diversity represented was limited by few donors. When compared with the clonotypes that were shared by all four sorted-subset donors, the non-shared clonotypes turned out to have lower generation probabilities.

Points on this clone: The antigen is unknown. A much larger clone lies one base from this, so it may be a read error.

Generated by immunoSEQ multiplex PCR, the TCRdb table keeps only in-frame clones and is missing some. In the table there are over 750,000 clones, about 96% of which are singletons. Only CD45RO-negative cells positively selected for CCR7 counted as naive CD8 cells, so terminally differentiated effector memory CD45RA+ cells were excluded. The germline V gene encodes CDR1 SGHTS and CDR2 YDEGEE. This CDR3 is 11 amino acids long. Between the trimmed V and J ends, which lost 5 bases and 0 bases, there was a span of 3 bases. The chain recombines TRBV5-8 with TRBJ2-7; D is ambiguous. The material sequenced was naive CD8+ T cells sorted from blood. The clonotype was recovered from a young man in good health. The CDR3 sequence is CASSTSYEQYF. For the CDR3, the DNA is TGTGCCAGCAGTACCTCCTACGAGCAGTACTTC.